These T cell receptor beta chains were read from a single sample in a study of blood T cell repertoires in COVID-19. The method was immunoSEQ multiplex PCR; TCRdb's version includes in-frame clones alone and lacks a portion of them. The data contain approximately 350,000 clones, around four fifths of them singletons. The specimen sequenced was peripheral blood. The receptor source for this set is a man under 40 with active or convalescent COVID-19. Each CDR3 is given without its conserved first and last residue. The size of a clone is reported for some rows only, either as once, few or many, or as a class for expanded clones.

TRBJ2-7 | TRBV28 | - | ASSWGTGGAGEQY
TRBJ1-2 | TRBV27 | once | ASFPASYT
TRBJ1-2 | TRBV3-1/TRBV3-2 | - | ASSRDGIWTNYGYT
TRBJ2-7 | TRBV28 | once | ASSRPGTSGRGYEQY
TRBJ1-3 | TRBV4-2 | - | ASSPRTGTGNTIY
TRBJ2-1 | TRBV11-2 | - | ASSDLLAPSYNEQF
TRBJ1-2 | TRBV4-3 | few | ASSQEWRGNYGYT
TRBJ1-5 | TRBV4-2 | few | ASSQFLLRGGQPQH
TRBJ1-1 | TRBV27 | - | ASSPWGGVPEAF
TRBJ1-1 | TRBV10-3 | - | AISIEGGQEAF
TRBJ2-2 | TRBV7-6 | - | ASSPRNTGELF
TRBJ1-1 | TRBV29-1 | - | SVAQGETEAF
TRBJ2-5 | TRBV19 | - | ASSINFQETQY
TRBJ2-1 | TRBV9 | - | ASGASGNNEQF
TRBJ2-2 | TRBV19 | - | ASRRRQTGHGELF
TRBJ1-2 | TRBV7-9 | - | ASSLGQGDGYT
TRBJ2-3 | TRBV4-3 | - | ASSQGGPDTQY
TRBJ2-1 | TRBV9 | - | ASSGSGSSYNEQF
TRBJ1-6 | TRBV27 | - | ASSLGQGVLPLH
TRBJ1-2 | TRBV11-2 | - | ASSSDSNYGYT
TRBJ1-1 | TRBV9 | - | ASSVEQTNTEAF
TRBJ1-3 | TRBV28 | - | ASSLLGGSQSGNTIY
TRBJ1-5 | TRBV6-2/TRBV6-3 | - | ASSTQGGQPQH
TRBJ2-5 | TRBV5-1 | - | ASSLGQWETQY
TRBJ2-7 | TRBV7-9 | - | AVRGTGINEQY
TRBJ2-7 | TRBV11-2 | - | ASSSIKASGRKEQY
TRBJ2-5 | TRBV6-2/TRBV6-3 | - | ASTPLGEGTREGETQY
TRBJ2-3 | TRBV19 | - | ASSYKSTTFASTDTQY
TRBJ1-5 | TRBV7-2 | - | ASSLRDQPQH
TRBJ2-3 | TRBV19 | once | ACKSEPTIDTQY
TRBJ2-1 | TRBV6-5 | few | ASSLSGNEQF
TRBJ2-2 | TRBV4-3 | - | ASSQENRNTGELF
TRBJ1-2 | TRBV2 | - | ASRTGLSGYT
TRBJ1-5 | TRBV28 | - | ASTHRGEGGNQPQH
TRBJ2-7 | TRBV28 | once | ASSLPHLTGEQY
TRBJ1-1 | TRBV15 | many | ATRSIPGAGNTEAF
TRBJ1-2 | TRBV21-1 | - | ASSTPLGQGAVNYGYT
TRBJ1-5 | TRBV29-1 | - | SVALDIWQPQH
TRBJ1-2 | TRBV30 | - | AWSAHFYGYT
TRBJ1-2 | TRBV11-2 | - | ASSSRVGQGYGYT